Sequencing of this TCR beta chain was carried out in a study of shared clonotypes between healthy human individuals. The CDR3 contains 14 residues. CDR1 is MGHDK and CDR2 is SYGVNS in the germline V gene. A remark on this clone: Its antigen is not identified.

The repertoire was sequenced with immunoSEQ multiplex PCR; TCRdb's copy has only in-frame clones and lacks some. The sample has 550,000 to 850,000 clones, around 74% seen once. Study findings and constraints: Some clonotypes were shared by all four sorted-subset donors, while others were not shared. The non-shared ones had lower generation probabilities than the shared ones.

The sample consisted of memory CD4+ T cells sorted from blood. Subset meaning: CD45RA-negative fraction. This TCR was sampled from a woman aged 25 to 39 in good health. The chain carries TRBV25-1 and TRBJ2-5; the match to TRBD1 covers 7 bases. The J call is in doubt because the DNA end fits TRBJ2-7 better. CDR3 sequence: CASSTRGNSYEQYF. CDR3 DNA: TGTGCCAGCAGTACCAGGGGGAACTCCTACGAGCAGTACTTC.